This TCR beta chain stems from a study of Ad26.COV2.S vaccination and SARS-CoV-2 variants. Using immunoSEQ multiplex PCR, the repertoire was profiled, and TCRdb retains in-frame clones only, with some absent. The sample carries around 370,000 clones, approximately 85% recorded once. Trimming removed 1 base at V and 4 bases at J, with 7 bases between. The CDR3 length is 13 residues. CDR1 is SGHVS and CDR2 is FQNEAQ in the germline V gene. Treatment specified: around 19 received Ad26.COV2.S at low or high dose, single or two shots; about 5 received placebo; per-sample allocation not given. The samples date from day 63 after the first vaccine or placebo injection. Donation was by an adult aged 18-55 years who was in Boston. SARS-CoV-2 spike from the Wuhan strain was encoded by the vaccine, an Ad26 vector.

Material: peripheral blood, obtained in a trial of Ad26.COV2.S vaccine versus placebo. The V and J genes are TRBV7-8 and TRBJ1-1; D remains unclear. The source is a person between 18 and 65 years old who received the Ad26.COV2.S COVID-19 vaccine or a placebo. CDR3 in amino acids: CASSLGVSTEAFF. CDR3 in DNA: TGTGCCAGCAGCTTAGGTGTCAGCACTGAAGCTTTCTTT.